The 26 T cell receptor beta chains in this list originate from one sample, sequenced in a study of PD-L1 blockade in urothelial cancer (dated by TCRdb to between 2016 and 2019). The library was produced with the immunoSEQ multiplex PCR assay. TCRdb limited this immuneACCESS table to in-frame rearrangements with V and J called. A share of clones is missing; checked studies link under half to unresolved V genes, and the rest is unexplained. This sample has 37,000 or so clones in its table, and approximately 87% of those were observed once. Jointly, the top ten make up 15% to 18% of the sample. The time point label of this sample denotes: pretreatment peripheral blood. The source was PBMCs, collected around atezolizumab (anti-PD-L1) treatment. The receptors stem from a man aged 55 to 70 with urothelial cancer.

The gene calls are TRBV27 and TRBJ1-5; D unclear. CDR1 and CDR2 (germline): MNHEY, SMNVEV (reference sequence). This CDR3 is 13 amino acids long. The ends were cut back, 4 bases at V and 4 bases at J, with 8 bases in the middle. The CDR3 here is CASSSGGNQPQHF. The CDR3 bases are TGTGCCAGCAGTTCAGGTGGGAATCAGCCCCAGCATTTT.

There are a few counts of this clone. This rearrangement joins TRBV6-5 to TRBJ2-6; no firm D call. V shed 3 bases and J shed 0 bases, with 6 bases lying between them. Germline CDR1 reads MNHEY; CDR2 reads SVGAGI. The CDR3 is 15 residues long. The DNA of the CDR3 is TGTGCCAGCAGTTATCGGTCCTCTGGGGCCAACGTCCTGACTTTC. This translates into CASSYRSSGANVLTF.

The chain is built from TRBV7-2 and TRBJ1-1, with D unresolved. The CDR3 length is 12 residues. Trimming removed 3 bases at V and 7 bases at J, with 9 bases between. The germline V gene encodes CDR1 SGHTA and CDR2 FQGNSA. The CDR3, as DNA: TGTGCCAGCAGCTTCAGAGGTTATGAAGCTTTCTTT. Its protein is CASSFRGYEAFF.

V and J are TRBV5-1 and TRBJ2-7; tentatively, D is TRBD2 (7 bases). Germline-derived CDR1 and CDR2 are SGHRS and YFSETQ. V was clipped by 1 base and J by 4 bases, with 15 bases between them. The CDR3 runs to 15 residues. In DNA, the CDR3 is TGCGCCAGCAGCTTGACAAGCGGGACACTGTACGAGCAGTACTTC. Residues: CASSLTSGTLYEQYF.

The V gene is TRBV5-1, the J gene TRBJ1-1; D is unclear. Looked up from germline, CDR1 is SGHRS and CDR2 is YFSETQ. The CDR3 sequence is 16 residues long. V was trimmed by 0 bases and J by 1 base, leaving 13 bases between them. The CDR3, as DNA: TGCGCCAGCAGCTTGGAGCTGACCACAGCGAACACTGAAGCTTTCTTT. Translation gives CASSLELTTANTEAFF. The variable domain in full, with the rest retrieved from reference TRBV5-1 and TRBJ1-1, is KAGVTQTPRYLIKTRGQQVTLSCSPISGHRSVSWYQQTPGQGLQFLFEYFSETQRNKGNFPGRFSGRQFSNSRSEMNVSTLELGDSALYLCASSLELTTANTEAFFGQGTRLTVV.

The chain employs TRBV14 and TRBJ2-1, with D possibly matching TRBD2 (5 bases). Between the trimmed V and J ends, which lost 1 base and 0 bases, there was a span of 16 bases. The length of the CDR3 is 18 residues. The V gene's germline CDR1 is SGHDN and CDR2 FVKESK. The CDR3 protein is CASSQVGSGKSSYNEQFF. CDR3 DNA sequence: TGTGCCAGCAGCCAAGTAGGGAGCGGAAAAAGCTCCTACAATGAGCAGTTCTTC. Complete variable domain (other parts from reference TRBV14 and TRBJ2-1): EAGVTQFPSHSVIEKGQTVTLRCDPISGHDNLYWYRRVMGKEIKFLLHFVKESKQDESGMPNNRFLAERTGGTYSTLKVQPAELEDSGVYFCASSQVGSGKSSYNEQFFGPGTRLTVL.

V and J are TRBV2 and TRBJ1-1; no clear D. The CDR3 runs 13 residues. V was trimmed by 5 bases and J by 1 base, leaving 8 bases between them. The germline V gene encodes CDR1 SNHLY and CDR2 FYNNEI. CDR3 nucleotides: TGTGCCAGCAGTAACACACCGAACACTGAAGCTTTCTTT. Protein sequence: CASSNTPNTEAFF.

V and J are TRBV6-5 and TRBJ2-1; 10 bases map to TRBD1. Trimming took 7 bases from V and 5 from J; bases not matched to a gene: 5. In germline, CDR1 is MNHEY, CDR2 SVGAGI. The CDR3 sequence is 14 residues long. As DNA, the CDR3 is TGTGCCAGCATTAGACAGGGGGCACACAATGAGCAGTTCTTC. It yields the protein CASIRQGAHNEQFF.

This chain uses TRBV19 with TRBJ2-2; no reliable D call. The CDR3 sequence is 15 residues long. V was clipped by 2 bases and J by 4 bases, with 11 bases between them. Per the germline V gene, CDR1 is LNHDA and CDR2 is SQIVND (reference sequence). The CDR3 protein is CASSIKPASTGELFF. CDR3 DNA: TGTGCCAGTAGTATAAAACCAGCGAGCACCGGGGAGCTGTTTTTT.

This clone was detected once. This chain uses TRBV29-1 with TRBJ2-1, with 12 bases aligning to TRBD2. Germline CDR1 is SQVTM and CDR2 is ANQGSEA. The J segment lost 1 base and the V segment lost 3 bases, leaving 7 bases of the junction unmatched. CDR3 size: 17 residues. CDR3 sequence reads: CSVDRLAGGQSYNEQFF. The CDR3 coding sequence is TGCAGCGTTGATCGCCTAGCGGGAGGGCAGTCCTACAATGAGCAGTTCTTC.

The rearrangement joins TRBV28 to TRBJ1-5; 9 bases line up with TRBD1. Germline trimming cut 3 bases from V and 7 bases from J; bases unmatched to any gene: 10. The CDR3 extends over 16 amino acids. Germline V lookup: CDR1 MDHEN, CDR2 SYDVKM. The CDR3 nucleotides read TGTGCCAGCAGTTTTGACGGGACAGGGAGTAGACAGCCCCAGCATTTT. Translation gives CASSFDGTGSRQPQHF. Filled out from reference TRBV28 and TRBJ1-5, the complete variable domain reads DVKVTQSSRYLVKRTGEKVFLECVQDMDHENMFWYRQDPGLGLRLIYFSYDVKMKEKGDIPEGYSVSREKKERFSLILESASTNQTSMYLCASSFDGTGSRQPQHFGDGTRLSIL.

The DNA for the CDR3 is TGTGCCAGTAGTAGGCCGGGCTCCTACGAGCAGTACTTC. Protein sequence: CASSRPGSYEQYF. The chain combines TRBV19 with TRBJ2-7; D is uncertain. Germline-derived CDR1 and CDR2 are LNHDA and SQIVND (reference sequence). The V end was cut by 4 bases, the J end by 0 bases, with 7 bases between. The CDR3 extends over 13 amino acids.

CDR3 residues: CASSLVVRNSPLHF. The CDR3 nucleotides read TGTGCCAGCAGCTTAGTGGTCAGAAATTCACCCCTCCACTTT. This sequence joins TRBV7-6 and TRBJ1-6, with no clear D. The ends were cut back, 1 base at V and 7 bases at J, with 8 bases in the middle. This CDR3 is built from 14 residues. Germline V gene lookup returns CDR1 SGHVS and CDR2 FNYEAQ.

The table lists this clone with a count of one. Here the CDR3 reads CASSVNYGLREQYF. In DNA, the CDR3 is TGTGCCAGCAGCGTTAACTATGGCCTTAGGGAGCAGTACTTC. The rearrangement uses TRBV9 and TRBJ2-7; D is unclear. The germline V and J ends were trimmed by 2 bases and 7 bases, with 16 bases remaining between them. From germline, CDR1 is SGDLS and CDR2 YYNGEE. This CDR3 region has 14 residues.

This chain joins TRBV18 and TRBJ1-3; 7 positions match TRBD1. Germline trimming cut 3 bases from V and 2 bases from J; bases unmatched to any gene: 10. The CDR3 covers 17 residues. Germline CDR1 reads KGHSH; CDR2 reads LQKENI. CDR3 sequence (DNA): TGTGCCAGCTCACCGAGCTCTGACAGGGCAACTGGAAACACCATATATTTT. It translates to CASSPSSDRATGNTIYF.

This chain connects TRBV5-1 to TRBJ2-1; TRBD2 matches at 14 bases. This CDR3 has 17 residues. Trimming at V came to 2 bases and at J to 6 bases, leaving 7 bases not matched to a gene. CDR1 SGHRS and CDR2 YFSETQ come from the germline V gene. The CDR3 region has the DNA TGCGCCAGCAGCTTTTTAGGACTAGCGGGAGGATCCAATGAGCAGTTCTTC. Translated: CASSFLGLAGGSNEQFF.

This clone has more than one count but fewer than ten. The CDR3: CASSSSRSYEQYF. The CDR3 DNA sequence: TGTGCCAGCAGCTCCTCTCGCTCCTACGAGCAGTACTTC. This chain uses TRBV7-2 with TRBJ2-7; D is unresolved. Germline values: CDR1 SGHTA, CDR2 FQGNSA. Trimming stripped 4 bases from V and 0 bases from J, with 7 bases between. The CDR3 sequence is 13 residues long.

This clone was counted a few times. The chain carries TRBV2 and TRBJ2-1, with 7 bases fitting TRBD2. V was clipped by 7 bases and J by 8 bases; unmatched bases: 11. Germline values: CDR1 SNHLY, CDR2 FYNNEI. The CDR3 totals 14 residues. For the CDR3, the DNA is TGTGCCAGCAATCTTCAGCGGGACTGGCATGAGCAGTTCTTC. It encodes CASNLQRDWHEQFF. The complete variable domain, with remaining parts taken from reference TRBV2 and TRBJ2-1, reads EPEVTQTPSHQVTQMGQEVILRCVPISNHLYFYWYRQILGQKVEFLVSFYNNEISEKSEIFDDQFSVERPDGSNFTLKIRSTKLEDSAMYFCASNLQRDWHEQFFGPGTRLTVL.

The rearrangement links TRBV5-1 to TRBJ1-1, with TRBD1 matching 8 bases. This CDR3 comprises 18 residues. V lost 3 bases to trimming and J lost 4 bases; unmatched junction nucleotides: 17. Germline V gives CDR1 SGHRS, CDR2 YFSETQ. The CDR3 region has the DNA TGCGCCAGCAGCTGGACGGGGAGAGCGGACAGGGCAAGCACTGAAGCTTTCTTT. Translation: CASSWTGRADRASTEAFF.

V is TRBV2 and J is TRBJ2-1; 7 bases line up with TRBD2. CDR1 is SNHLY, CDR2 FYNNEI, per germline. CDR3 length equals 14 residues. The J segment lost 8 bases and the V segment lost 5 bases, leaving 9 bases of the junction unmatched. CDR3 residues: CASSISGRADEQFF. CDR3 nucleotide sequence: TGTGCCAGCAGTATTAGCGGGCGGGCGGATGAGCAGTTCTTC.

This clone was seen once. The chain carries TRBV5-1 and TRBJ2-5, with 11 bases that match TRBD1. Germline CDR1 and CDR2: SGHRS and YFSETQ. There are 15 residues in the CDR3. The V and J ends lost 2 bases and 3 bases, in that order; junction bases with no gene match: 3. CDR3: CASSFGQGAEETQYF. The CDR3 coding sequence is TGCGCCAGCAGCTTTGGACAGGGGGCCGAAGAGACCCAGTACTTC.

This clone is termed medium-sized. This chain connects TRBV7-6 to TRBJ1-4; 7 nucleotides match TRBD1. Germline assignment: CDR1 SGHVS and CDR2 FNYEAQ. Unmatched junction bases numbered 5, after V lost 4 bases and J lost 0 bases. The CDR3 sequence is 16 residues long. CDR3: CASSSGGTATNEKLFF. CDR3 DNA sequence: TGTGCCAGCAGCTCTGGCGGGACAGCAACTAATGAAAAACTGTTTTTT.

Only one count was recorded for this clone. The CDR3 coding sequence is TGTGCCTGGAGTGTAGGACAGGGTACCTCTGGCTACACCTTC. Its protein is CAWSVGQGTSGYTF. The genes are TRBV30 and TRBJ1-2; 8 bases map to TRBD1. Germline V lookup: CDR1 GTSNPN, CDR2 SVGIG (reference sequence). After removal of 0 bases from V and 7 bases from J, the junction contained 7 bases not matched to a gene. This CDR3 region has 14 residues.

The chain links TRBV7-9 to TRBJ2-7; TRBD2 might be the D (5 bases). This CDR3 contains 15 residues. Germline V gene sequence: CDR1 SEHNR, CDR2 FQNEAQ (reference sequence). The V gene lost 5 bases and the J gene lost 2 bases, with 16 bases spanning the gap. CDR3 sequence (DNA): TGTGCCAGCAGCAGCACTGGGAGTTTCACCTACGAGCAGTACTTC. Its protein product is CASSSTGSFTYEQYF.

The V gene is TRBV28, the J gene TRBJ2-1; D not resolved. V lost 8 bases, J lost 4 bases, and 9 bases lay in between. The CDR3 runs to 12 residues. CDR1 and CDR2 from the germline V gene are MDHEN and SYDVKM. CDR3 loop: CASGMRYNEQFF. The CDR3 region has the DNA TGTGCCAGCGGCATGAGGTACAATGAGCAGTTCTTC.

This clone was detected once. The CDR3 here is CASSFSGDTQYF. As DNA, the CDR3 is TGTGCCAGCAGCTTTAGCGGAGATACGCAGTATTTT. The genes are TRBV9 and TRBJ2-3, with TRBD2 as a possible D gene (6 bases). The germline V gene has CDR1 SGDLS and CDR2 YYNGEE. The CDR3 has 12 residues. The germline V and J ends were trimmed by 4 bases and 5 bases, with 8 bases remaining between them.